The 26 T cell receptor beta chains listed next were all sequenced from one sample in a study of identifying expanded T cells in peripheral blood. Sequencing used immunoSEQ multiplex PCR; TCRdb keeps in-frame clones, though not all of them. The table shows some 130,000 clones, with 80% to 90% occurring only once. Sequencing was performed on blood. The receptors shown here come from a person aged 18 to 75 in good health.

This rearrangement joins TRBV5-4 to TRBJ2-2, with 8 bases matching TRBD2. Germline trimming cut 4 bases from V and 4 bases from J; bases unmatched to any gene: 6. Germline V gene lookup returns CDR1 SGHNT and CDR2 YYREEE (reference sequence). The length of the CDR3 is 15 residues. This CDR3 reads CASSPTGGTTGELFF. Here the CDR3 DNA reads TGTGCCAGCAGCCCGACGGGGGGGACCACCGGGGAGCTGTTTTTT.

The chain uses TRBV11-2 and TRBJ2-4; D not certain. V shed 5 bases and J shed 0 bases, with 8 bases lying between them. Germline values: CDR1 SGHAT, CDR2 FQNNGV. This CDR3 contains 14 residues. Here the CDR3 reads CASSPMVAKNIQYF. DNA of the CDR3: TGTGCCAGCAGCCCTATGGTAGCCAAAAACATTCAGTACTTC.

Here the CDR3 reads CASSLGLAGAREQYF. CDR3 sequence (DNA): TGTGCCAGCAGCTTGGGACTAGCGGGGGCGAGGGAGCAGTACTTC. The chain is built from TRBV7-2 and TRBJ2-7; 14 nucleotides agree with TRBD2. Germline CDR1 and CDR2: SGHTA and FQGNSA. The ends lost 3 bases at V and 7 bases at J; junction bases unmatched: 5. The CDR3 spans 15 residues.

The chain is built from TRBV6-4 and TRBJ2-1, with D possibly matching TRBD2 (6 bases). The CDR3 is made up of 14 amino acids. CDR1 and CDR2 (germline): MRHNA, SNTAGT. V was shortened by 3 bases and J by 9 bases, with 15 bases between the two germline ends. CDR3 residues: CASSESGGLGEQFF. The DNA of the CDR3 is TGTGCCAGCAGTGAATCCGGGGGTCTTGGTGAGCAGTTCTTC.

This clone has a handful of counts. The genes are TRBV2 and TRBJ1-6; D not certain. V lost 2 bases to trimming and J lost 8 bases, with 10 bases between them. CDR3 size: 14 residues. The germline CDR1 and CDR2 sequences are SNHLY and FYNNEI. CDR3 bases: TGTGCCAGCAGTGAATCTCGGCTCCATTCACCCCTCCACTTT. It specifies CASSESRLHSPLHF.

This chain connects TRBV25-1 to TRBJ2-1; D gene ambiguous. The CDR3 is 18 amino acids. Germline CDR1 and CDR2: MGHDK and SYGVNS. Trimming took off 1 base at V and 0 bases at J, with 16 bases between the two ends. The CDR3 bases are TGTGCCAGCAGTGAATCACTATCACAGTCGAGCTCCTACAATGAGCAGTTCTTC. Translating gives CASSESLSQSSSYNEQFF. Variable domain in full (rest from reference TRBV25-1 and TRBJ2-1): EADIYQTPRYLVIGTGKKITLECSQTMGHDKMYWYQQDPGMELHLIHYSYGVNSTEKGDLSSESTVSRIRTEHFPLTLESARPSHTSQYLCASSESLSQSSSYNEQFFGPGTRLTVL.

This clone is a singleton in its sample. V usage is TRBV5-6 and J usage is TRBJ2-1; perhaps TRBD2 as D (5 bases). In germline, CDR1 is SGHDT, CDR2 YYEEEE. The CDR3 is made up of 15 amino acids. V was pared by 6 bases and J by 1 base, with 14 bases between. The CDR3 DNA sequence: TGTGCCAGCACCAAAGAACTAGGGTCCTACAATGAGCAGTTCTTC. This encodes CASTKELGSYNEQFF.

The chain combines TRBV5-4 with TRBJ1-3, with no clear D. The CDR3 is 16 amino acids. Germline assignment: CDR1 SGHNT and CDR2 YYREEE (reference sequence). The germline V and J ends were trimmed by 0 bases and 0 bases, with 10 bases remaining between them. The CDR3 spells CASSLDVAGSGNTIYF. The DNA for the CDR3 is TGTGCCAGCAGCTTGGATGTGGCAGGCTCTGGAAACACCATATATTTT.

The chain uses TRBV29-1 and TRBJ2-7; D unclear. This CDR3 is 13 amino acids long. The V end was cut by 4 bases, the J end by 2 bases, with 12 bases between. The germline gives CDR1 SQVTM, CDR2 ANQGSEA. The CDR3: CSVGDGSPYEQYF. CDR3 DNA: TGCAGCGTTGGAGATGGCAGCCCCTACGAGCAGTACTTC.

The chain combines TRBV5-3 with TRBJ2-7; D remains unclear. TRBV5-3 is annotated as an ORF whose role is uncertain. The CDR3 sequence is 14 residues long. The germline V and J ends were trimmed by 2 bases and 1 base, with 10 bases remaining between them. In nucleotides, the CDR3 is TGTGCCAGAAGCTTATCCGACCGTTCCTACGAGCAGTACTTC. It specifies CARSLSDRSYEQYF.

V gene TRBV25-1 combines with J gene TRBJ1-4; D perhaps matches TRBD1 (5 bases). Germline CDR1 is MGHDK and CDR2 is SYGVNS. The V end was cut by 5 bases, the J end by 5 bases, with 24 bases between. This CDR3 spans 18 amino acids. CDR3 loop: CASSFAPGRRSLNEKLFF. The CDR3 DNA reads TGTGCCAGCAGTTTTGCCCCGGGACGGAGGTCCCTAAATGAAAAACTGTTTTTT.

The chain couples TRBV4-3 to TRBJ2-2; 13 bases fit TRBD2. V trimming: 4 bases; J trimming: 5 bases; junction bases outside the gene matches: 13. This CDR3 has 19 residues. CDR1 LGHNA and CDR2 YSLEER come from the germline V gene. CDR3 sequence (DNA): TGCGCCAGCAGCCGGGAAGGGACTAGCGGGGCCGGTTCAACCGGGGAGCTGTTTTTT. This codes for CASSREGTSGAGSTGELFF.

The DNA for the CDR3 is TGTGCCAGCAGCCCTACTGGGACCCAATACAATGAGCAGTTCTTC. Translated: CASSPTGTQYNEQFF. The rearrangement links TRBV9 to TRBJ2-1; D tentatively reads TRBD1 or TRBD2 (5 bases each). CDR1 and CDR2 (germline): SGDLS, YYNGEE. V shed 4 bases and J shed 4 bases, with 15 bases lying between them. The CDR3 is 15 residues long.

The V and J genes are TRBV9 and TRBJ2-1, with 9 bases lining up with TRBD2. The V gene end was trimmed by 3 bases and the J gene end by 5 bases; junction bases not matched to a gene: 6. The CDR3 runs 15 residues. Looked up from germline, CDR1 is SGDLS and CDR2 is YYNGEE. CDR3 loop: CASSDSGGLDNEQFF. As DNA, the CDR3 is TGTGCCAGCAGCGACAGCGGGGGGCTAGACAATGAGCAGTTCTTC.

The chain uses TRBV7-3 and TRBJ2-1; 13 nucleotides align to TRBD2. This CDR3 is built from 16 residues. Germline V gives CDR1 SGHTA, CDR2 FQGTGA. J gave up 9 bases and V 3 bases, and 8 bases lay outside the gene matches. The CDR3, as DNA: TGTGCCAGCAGCTTTGCCGGGACTAGCGGGGCTAGTGAGCAGTTCTTC. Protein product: CASSFAGTSGASEQFF.

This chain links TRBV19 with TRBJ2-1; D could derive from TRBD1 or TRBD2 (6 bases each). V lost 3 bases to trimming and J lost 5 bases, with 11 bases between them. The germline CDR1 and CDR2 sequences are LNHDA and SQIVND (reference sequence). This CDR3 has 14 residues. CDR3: CASSISGANNEQFF. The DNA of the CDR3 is TGTGCCAGTAGTATTTCGGGGGCAAACAATGAGCAGTTCTTC.

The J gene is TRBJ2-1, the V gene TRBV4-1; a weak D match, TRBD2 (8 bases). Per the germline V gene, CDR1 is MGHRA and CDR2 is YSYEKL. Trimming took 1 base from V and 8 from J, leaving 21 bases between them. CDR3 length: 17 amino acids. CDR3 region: CASSQGQGLGVWDEQFF. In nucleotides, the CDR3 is TGCGCCAGCAGCCAAGGACAGGGACTAGGGGTATGGGATGAGCAGTTCTTC.

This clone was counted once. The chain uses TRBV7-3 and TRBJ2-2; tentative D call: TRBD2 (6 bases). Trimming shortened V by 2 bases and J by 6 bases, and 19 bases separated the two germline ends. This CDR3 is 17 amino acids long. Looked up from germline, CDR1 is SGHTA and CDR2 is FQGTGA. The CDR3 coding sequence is TGTGCCAGCAGCTTACCCTTAGCGGAGCAGTACCCCGGGGAGCTGTTTTTT. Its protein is CASSLPLAEQYPGELFF.

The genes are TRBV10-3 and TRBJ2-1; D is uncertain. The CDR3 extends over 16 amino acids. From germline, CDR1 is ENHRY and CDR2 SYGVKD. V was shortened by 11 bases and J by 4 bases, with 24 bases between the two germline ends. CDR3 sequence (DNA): TGTGCCTCCCTCCACTCACGACAAGGGCCTTACAATGAGCAGTTCTTC. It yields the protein CASLHSRQGPYNEQFF.

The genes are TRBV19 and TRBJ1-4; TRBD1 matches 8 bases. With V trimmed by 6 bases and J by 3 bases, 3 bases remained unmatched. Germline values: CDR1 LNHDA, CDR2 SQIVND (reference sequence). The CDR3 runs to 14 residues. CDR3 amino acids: CASRVQGANEKLFF. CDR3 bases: TGTGCCAGTAGGGTACAGGGGGCTAATGAAAAACTGTTTTTT.

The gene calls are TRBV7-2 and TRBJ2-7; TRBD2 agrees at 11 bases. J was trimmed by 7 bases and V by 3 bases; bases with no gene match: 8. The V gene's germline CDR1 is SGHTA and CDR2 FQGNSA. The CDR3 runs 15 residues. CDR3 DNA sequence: TGTGCCAGCAGCTTTAGTCTAGCGGGGGGTCAAGAGCAGTACTTC. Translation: CASSFSLAGGQEQYF.

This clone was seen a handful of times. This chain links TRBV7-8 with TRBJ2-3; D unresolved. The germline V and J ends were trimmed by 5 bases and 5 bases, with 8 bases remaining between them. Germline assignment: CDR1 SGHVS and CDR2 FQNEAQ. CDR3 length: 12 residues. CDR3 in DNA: TGTGCCAGCAGCCCCTTGGGAGATACGCAGTATTTT. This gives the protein CASSPLGDTQYF.

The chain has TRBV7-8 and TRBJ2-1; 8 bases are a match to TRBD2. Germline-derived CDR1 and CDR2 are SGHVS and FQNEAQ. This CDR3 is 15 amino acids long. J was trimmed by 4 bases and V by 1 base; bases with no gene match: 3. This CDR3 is CASSLVAGWYNEQFF. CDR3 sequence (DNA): TGTGCCAGCAGCTTAGTAGCGGGGTGGTACAATGAGCAGTTCTTC.

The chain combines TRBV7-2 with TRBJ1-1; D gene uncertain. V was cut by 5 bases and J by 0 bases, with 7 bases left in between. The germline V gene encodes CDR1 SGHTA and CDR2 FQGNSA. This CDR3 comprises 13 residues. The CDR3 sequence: CASSGAMNTEAFF. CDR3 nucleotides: TGTGCCAGCAGCGGCGCGATGAACACTGAAGCTTTCTTT.

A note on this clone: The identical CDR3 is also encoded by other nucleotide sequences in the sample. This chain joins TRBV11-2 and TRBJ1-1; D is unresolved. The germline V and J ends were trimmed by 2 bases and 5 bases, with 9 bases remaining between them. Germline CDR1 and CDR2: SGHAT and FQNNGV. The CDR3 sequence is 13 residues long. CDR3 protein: CASSLLRRTEAFF. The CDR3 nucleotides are TGTGCCAGCAGCTTACTCCGGAGGACTGAAGCTTTCTTT. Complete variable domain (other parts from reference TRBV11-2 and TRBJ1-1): EAGVAQSPRYKIIEKRQSVAFWCNPISGHATLYWYQQILGQGPKLLIQFQNNGVVDDSQLPKDRFSAERLKGVDSTLKIQPAKLEDSAVYLCASSLLRRTEAFFGQGTRLTVV.

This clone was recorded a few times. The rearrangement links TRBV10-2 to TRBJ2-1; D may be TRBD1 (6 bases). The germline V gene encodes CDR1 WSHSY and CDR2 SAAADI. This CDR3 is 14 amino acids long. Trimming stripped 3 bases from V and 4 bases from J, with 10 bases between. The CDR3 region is CASSERGGYNEQFF. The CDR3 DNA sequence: TGCGCCAGCAGTGAAAGAGGGGGATACAATGAGCAGTTCTTC.